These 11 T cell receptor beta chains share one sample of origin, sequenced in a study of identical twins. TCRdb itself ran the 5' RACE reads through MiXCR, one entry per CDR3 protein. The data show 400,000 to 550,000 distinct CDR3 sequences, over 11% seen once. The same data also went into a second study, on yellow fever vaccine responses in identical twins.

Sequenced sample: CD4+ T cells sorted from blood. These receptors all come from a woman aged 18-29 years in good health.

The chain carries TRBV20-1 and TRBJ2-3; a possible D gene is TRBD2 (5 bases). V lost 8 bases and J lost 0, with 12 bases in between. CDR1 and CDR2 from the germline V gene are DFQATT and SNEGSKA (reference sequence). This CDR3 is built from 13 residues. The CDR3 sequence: CSTAGDSTDTQYF. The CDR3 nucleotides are TGCAGTACGGCGGGCGATAGCACAGATACGCAGTATTTT.

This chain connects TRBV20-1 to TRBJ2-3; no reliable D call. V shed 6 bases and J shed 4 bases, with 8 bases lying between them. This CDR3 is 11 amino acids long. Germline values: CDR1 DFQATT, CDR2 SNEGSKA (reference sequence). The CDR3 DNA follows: TGCAGTGCCCCCCTGGCAGATACGCAGTATTTT. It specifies CSAPLADTQYF.

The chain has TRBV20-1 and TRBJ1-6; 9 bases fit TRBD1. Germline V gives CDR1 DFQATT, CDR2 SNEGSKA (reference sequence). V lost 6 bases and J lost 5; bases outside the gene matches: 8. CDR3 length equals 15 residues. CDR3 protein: CSAKDRGRDNSPLHF. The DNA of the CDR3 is TGCAGTGCAAAGGACAGGGGAAGGGATAATTCACCCCTCCACTTT.

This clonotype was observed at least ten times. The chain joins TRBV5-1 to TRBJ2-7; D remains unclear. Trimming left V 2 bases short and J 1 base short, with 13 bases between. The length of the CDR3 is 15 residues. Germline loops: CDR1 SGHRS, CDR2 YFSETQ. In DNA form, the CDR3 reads TGCGCCAGCAGCTTAGAGGACCCCTTATCCTACGAGCAGTACTTC. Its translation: CASSLEDPLSYEQYF.

The CDR3 sequence: CATSRVWGFLYNEQFF. CDR3 DNA: TGTGCCACCAGCAGAGTCTGGGGGTTTCTTTACAATGAGCAGTTCTTC. This chain joins TRBV15 and TRBJ2-1; D may match TRBD1 or TRBD2 (5 bases each). The germline V gene encodes CDR1 LNHNV and CDR2 YYDKDF (reference sequence). V lost 1 base, J lost 4 bases, and 14 bases lay in between. CDR3 length: 16 amino acids.

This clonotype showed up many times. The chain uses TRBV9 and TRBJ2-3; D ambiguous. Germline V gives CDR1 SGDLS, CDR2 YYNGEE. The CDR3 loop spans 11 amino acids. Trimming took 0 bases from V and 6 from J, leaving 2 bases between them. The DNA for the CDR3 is TGTGCCAGCAGCGTAGGGGATACGCAGTATTTT. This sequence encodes CASSVGDTQYF.

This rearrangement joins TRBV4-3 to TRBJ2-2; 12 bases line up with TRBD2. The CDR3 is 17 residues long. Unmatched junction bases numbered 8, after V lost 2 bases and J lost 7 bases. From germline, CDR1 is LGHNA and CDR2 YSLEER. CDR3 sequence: CASSQNPGLAGFGELFF. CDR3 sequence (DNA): TGCGCCAGCAGCCAAAATCCGGGACTAGCGGGTTTCGGGGAGCTGTTTTTT.

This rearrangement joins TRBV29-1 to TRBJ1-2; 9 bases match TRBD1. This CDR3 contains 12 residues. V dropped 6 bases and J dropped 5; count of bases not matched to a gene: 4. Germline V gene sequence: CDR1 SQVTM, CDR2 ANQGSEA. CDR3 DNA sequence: TGCAGCGTCCGGACAGGGGAATATGGCTACACCTTC. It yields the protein CSVRTGEYGYTF.

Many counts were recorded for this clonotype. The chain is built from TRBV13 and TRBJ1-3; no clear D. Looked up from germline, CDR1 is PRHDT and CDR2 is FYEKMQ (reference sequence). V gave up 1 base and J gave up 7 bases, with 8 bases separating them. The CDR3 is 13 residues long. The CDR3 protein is CASSLDPVNTIYF. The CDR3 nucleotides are TGTGCCAGCAGCTTAGATCCGGTTAACACCATATATTTT.

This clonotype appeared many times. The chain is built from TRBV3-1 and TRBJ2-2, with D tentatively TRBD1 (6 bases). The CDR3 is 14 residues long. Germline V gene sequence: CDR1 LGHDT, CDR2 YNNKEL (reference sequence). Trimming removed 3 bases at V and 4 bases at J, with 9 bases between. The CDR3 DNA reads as TGTGCCAGCAGCCAGCGAGGGGGCACCGGGGAGCTGTTTTTT. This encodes CASSQRGGTGELFF.

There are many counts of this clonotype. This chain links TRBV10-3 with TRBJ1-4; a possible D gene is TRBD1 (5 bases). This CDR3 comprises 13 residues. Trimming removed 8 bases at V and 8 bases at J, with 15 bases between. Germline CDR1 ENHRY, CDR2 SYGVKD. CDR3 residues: CAIGAGTNEKLFF. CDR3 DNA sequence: TGTGCCATCGGTGCGGGGACCAACGAAAAACTGTTTTTT.